What follows describes a single TCR beta chain. The data stem from a study of low-dose radiotherapy and immunotherapy resistance in tumors. The CDR3 consists of 14 residues. Germline CDR1 reads SGHNT; CDR2 reads YYREEE (reference sequence). The trim removed 3 bases at V and 9 bases at J, leaving 6 bases unmatched. Primers targeting TRAV and TRBV primed first-strand cDNA, covering alpha and beta chains. TCR amplification ran approximately 22 PCR cycles using constant-region and V-primer adapter primers. TCRdb processed the reads anew with MiXCR; each CDR3 protein has one entry. The table lists 13,000 or so distinct CDR3 sequences, 70% to 80% of them singletons, with 4% to 5.5% in the top ten.

The gene calls are TRBV5-4 and TRBJ2-1; 10 bases line up with TRBD2. The source of this sequence is a human donor with advanced metastatic prostate, ovarian, gallbladder or colorectal cancer (not recorded which). This table probably holds off-target reads from a library built for another chain. CDR3 amino acids: CASSSGLAEGEQFF. In nucleotides, the CDR3 is TGTGCCAGCAGCTCCGGACTAGCGGAGGGTGAGCAGTTCTTC.